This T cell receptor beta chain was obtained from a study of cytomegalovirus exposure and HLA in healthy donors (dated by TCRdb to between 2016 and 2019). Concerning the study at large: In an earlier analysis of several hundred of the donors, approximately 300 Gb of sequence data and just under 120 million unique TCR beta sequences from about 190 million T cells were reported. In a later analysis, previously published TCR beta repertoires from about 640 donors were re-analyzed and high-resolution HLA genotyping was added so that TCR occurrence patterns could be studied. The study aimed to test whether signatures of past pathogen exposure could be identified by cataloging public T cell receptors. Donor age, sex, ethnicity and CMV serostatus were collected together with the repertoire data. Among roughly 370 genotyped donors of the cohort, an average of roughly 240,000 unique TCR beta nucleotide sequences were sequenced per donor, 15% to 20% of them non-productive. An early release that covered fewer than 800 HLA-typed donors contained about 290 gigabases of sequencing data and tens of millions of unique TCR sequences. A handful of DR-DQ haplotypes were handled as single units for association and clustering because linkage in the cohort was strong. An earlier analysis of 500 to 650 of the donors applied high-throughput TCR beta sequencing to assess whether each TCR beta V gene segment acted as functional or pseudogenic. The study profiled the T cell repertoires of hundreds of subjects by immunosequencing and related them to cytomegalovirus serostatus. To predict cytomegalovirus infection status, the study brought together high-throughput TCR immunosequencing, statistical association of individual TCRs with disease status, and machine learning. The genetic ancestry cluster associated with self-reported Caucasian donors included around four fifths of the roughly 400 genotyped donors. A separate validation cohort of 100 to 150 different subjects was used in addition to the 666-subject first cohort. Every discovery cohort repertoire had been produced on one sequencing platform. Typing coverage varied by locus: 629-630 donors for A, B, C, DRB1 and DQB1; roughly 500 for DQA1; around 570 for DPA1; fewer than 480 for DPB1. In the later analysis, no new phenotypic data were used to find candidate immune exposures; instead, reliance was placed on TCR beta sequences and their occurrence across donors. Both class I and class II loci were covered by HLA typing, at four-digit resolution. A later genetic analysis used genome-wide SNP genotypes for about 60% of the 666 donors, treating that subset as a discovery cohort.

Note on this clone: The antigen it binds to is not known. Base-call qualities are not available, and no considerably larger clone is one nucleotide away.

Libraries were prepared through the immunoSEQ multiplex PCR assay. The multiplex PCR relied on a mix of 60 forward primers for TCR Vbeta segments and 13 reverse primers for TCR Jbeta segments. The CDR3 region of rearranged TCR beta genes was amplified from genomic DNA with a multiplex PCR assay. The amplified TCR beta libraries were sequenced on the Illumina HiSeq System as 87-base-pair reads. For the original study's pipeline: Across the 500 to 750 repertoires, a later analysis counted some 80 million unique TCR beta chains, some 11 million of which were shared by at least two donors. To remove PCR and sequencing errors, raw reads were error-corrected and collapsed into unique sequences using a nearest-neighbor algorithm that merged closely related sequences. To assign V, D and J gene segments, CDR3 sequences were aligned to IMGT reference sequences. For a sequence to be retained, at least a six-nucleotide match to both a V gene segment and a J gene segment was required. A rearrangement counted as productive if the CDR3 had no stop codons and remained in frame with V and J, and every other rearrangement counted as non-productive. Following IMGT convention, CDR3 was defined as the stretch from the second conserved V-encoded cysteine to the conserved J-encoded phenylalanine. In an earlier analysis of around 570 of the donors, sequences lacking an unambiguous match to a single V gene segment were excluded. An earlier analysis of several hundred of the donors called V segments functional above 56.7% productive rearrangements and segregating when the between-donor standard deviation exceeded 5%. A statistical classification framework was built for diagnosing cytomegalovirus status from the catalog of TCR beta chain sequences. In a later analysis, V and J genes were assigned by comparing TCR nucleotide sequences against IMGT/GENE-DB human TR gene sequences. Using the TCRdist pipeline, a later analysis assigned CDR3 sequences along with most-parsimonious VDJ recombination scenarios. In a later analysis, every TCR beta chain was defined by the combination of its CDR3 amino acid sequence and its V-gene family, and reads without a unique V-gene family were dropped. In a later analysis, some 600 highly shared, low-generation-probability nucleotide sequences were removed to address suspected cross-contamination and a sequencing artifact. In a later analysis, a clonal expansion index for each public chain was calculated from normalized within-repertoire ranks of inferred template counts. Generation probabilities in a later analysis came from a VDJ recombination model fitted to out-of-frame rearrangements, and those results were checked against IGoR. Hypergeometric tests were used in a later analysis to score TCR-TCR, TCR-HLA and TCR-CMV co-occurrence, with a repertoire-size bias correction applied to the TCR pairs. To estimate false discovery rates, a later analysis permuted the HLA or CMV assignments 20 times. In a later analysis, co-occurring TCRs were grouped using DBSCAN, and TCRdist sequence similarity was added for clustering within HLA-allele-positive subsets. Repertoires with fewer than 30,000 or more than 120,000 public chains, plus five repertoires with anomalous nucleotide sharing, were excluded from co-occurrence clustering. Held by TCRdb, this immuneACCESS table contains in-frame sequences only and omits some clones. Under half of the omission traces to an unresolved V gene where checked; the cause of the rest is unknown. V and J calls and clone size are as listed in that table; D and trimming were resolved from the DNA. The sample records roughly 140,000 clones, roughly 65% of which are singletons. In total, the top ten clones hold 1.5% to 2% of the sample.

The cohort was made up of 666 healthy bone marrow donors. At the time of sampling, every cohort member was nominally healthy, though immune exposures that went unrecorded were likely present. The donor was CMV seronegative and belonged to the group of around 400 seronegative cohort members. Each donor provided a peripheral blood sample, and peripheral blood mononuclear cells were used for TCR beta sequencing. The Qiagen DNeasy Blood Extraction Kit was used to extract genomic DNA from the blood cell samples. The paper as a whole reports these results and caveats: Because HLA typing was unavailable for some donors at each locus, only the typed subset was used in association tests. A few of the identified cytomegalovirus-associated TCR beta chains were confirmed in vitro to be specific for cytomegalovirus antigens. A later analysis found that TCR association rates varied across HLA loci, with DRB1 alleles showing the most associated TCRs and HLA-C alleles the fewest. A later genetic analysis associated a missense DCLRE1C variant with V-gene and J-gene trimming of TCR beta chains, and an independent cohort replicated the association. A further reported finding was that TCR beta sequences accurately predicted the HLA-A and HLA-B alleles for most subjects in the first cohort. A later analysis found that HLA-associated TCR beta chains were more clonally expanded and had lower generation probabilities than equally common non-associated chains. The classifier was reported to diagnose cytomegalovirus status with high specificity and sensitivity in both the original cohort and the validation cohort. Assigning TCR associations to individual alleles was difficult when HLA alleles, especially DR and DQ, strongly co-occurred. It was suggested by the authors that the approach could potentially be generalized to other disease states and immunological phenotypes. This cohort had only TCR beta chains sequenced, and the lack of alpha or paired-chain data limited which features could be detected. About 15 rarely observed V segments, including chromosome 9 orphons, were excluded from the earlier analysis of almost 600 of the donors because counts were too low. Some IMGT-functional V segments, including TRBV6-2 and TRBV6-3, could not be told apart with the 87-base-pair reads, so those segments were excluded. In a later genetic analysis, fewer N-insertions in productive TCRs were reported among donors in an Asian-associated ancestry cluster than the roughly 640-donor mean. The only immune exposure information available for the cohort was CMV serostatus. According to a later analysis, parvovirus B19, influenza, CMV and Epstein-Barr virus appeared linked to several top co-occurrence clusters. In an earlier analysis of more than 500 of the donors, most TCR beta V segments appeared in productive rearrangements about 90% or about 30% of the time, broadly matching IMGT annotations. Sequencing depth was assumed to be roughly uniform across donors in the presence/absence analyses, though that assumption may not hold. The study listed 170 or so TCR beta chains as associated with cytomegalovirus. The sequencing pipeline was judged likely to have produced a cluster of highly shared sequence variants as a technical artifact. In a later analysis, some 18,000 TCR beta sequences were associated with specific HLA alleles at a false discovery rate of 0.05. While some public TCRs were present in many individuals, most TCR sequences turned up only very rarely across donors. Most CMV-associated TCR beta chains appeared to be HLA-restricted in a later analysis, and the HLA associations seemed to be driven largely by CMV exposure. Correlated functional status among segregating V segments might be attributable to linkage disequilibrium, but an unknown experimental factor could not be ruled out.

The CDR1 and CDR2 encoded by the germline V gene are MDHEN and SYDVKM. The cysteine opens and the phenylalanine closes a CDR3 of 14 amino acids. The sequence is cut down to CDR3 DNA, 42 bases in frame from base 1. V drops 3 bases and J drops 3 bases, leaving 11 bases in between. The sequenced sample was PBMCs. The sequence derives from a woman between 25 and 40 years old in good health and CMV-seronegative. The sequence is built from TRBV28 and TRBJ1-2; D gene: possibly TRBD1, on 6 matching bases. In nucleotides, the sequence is TGTGCCAGCAGTTTCTTGGGGACATACTATGGCTACACCTTC. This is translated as CASSFLGTYYGYTF.